The TCR beta chain under discussion was sequenced for a study of PD-1 blockade in classical Hodgkin lymphoma. Findings and caveats of the study: Newly diagnosed patients were reported to exhibit reduced baseline TCR diversity relative to healthy donors. Prior to therapy, complete responders displayed diversity much like that of newly diagnosed patients. Significant TCR diversity gains by C4D1 occurred in CD4+ but not CD8+ cells.

CDR1 and CDR2 from the germline V gene are SGHDT and YYEEEE. Between the trimmed V and J ends, which lost 2 bases and 4 bases, there was a span of 9 bases. This CDR3 is built from 13 residues. All the patients suffered relapse after autologous stem cell transplantation, and brentuximab vedotin exposure differed. Best responses fell into complete response, partial response or progressive disease. Only in-frame clones appear in the TCRdb table, and some are missing; sequencing was by immunoSEQ multiplex PCR. The table records tens of thousands of clones, approximately 80% of them present only once. On this clone: No antigen is known for it.

The chain has TRBV5-6 and TRBJ1-1; D remains unclear. The input for sequencing was peripheral blood mononuclear cells (PBMCs), taken before the second cycle of nivolumab. The receptor comes from a human donor with classical Hodgkin lymphoma. CDR3 amino acids: CASSFGRTTEAFF. CDR3 bases: TGTGCCAGCAGCTTTGGTCGGACCACTGAAGCTTTCTTT.